The rows below give T cell receptor beta chains drawn from one sample of a study of human T cells and chemical hapten exposure. In TCRdb, the RACE reads were re-called with MiXCR into one record per CDR3 protein. The sample has tens of thousands of distinct CDR3 sequences; around 7% are singletons. Here the sequenced sample was whole blood, taken in connection with sensitization to the hapten diphenylcyclopropenone (DPC). These receptors all stem from a woman in her twenties or thirties with alopecia areata. Some clones in this sample may be carry-over from other donors' samples. Both conserved end residues are part of each CDR3. The D gene is left open where the match is weak. Only part of the rows carry a size: once, few, many, or a class if the clone is expanded.

J | D | V | size | DNA | CDR3
TRBJ1-5 | TRBD1 | TRBV20-1 | many | TGCAGTGCTGAGACAGGGGATCAGCCCCAGCATTTT | CSAETGDQPQHF
TRBJ1-2 | TRBD1 | TRBV29-1 | . | TGCAGCGCCCGGACAGGGTTTGAGAGCTACACCTTC | CSARTGFESYTF
TRBJ2-2 | TRBD2 | TRBV12-3/TRBV12-4 | few | TGTGCCAGCAGGAGCGGGGCCCACACCGGGGAGCTGTTTTTT | CASRSGAHTGELFF
TRBJ1-3 | . | TRBV6-6 | many | TGTGCCAGCAGTTACTCGAGTCGCAGGGGCGCTGGAAACACCATATATTTT | CASSYSSRRGAGNTIYF
TRBJ2-3 | . | TRBV5-1 | many | TGCGCCAGCAGCTTGGCGGGGGCGACAGATACGCAGTATTTT | CASSLAGATDTQYF
TRBJ1-1 | . | TRBV5-1 | few | TGCGCCAGCAGCTCGAACCCACAGCGACAGGCCACCACTGAAGCTTTCTTT | CASSSNPQRQATTEAFF
TRBJ1-5 | . | TRBV18 | few | TGTGCCAGCGCACAGGTGGCAAGCAATCAGCCCCAGCATTTT | CASAQVASNQPQHF
TRBJ1-5 | . | TRBV1 | . | TGCACCAGCAGCCAAGATGGGGGGCTTCGCGGCAATCAGCCCCAGCATTTT | CTSSQDGGLRGNQPQHF
TRBJ1-1 | . | TRBV5-1 | many | TGCGCCAGCAGCTTGGTTGGAGCGAACACTGAAGCTTTCTTT | CASSLVGANTEAFF
TRBJ2-1 | . | TRBV20-1 | . | TGCAGTGCTAGAGATCCGCGATCGCAGTTCTTC | CSARDPRSQFF
TRBJ2-7 | . | TRBV19 | many | TGTGCCAGTAGTATAGGGGCAGTTTTTACCTACGAGCAGTACTTC | CASSIGAVFTYEQYF
TRBJ1-1 | . | TRBV10-3 | few | TGTGCCATCAGTGAGTCTTCGGGGAACACTGAAGCTTTCTTT | CAISESSGNTEAFF
TRBJ2-2 | . | TRBV7-2 | . | TGTGCCAGCAGCGTGTACGTTACCGGGGAGCTGTTTTTT | CASSVYVTGELFF
TRBJ1-1 | . | TRBV20-1 | . | TGCAGTGCCAGGATGATGGGGGGCCTGGAGGAAGCTTTCTTT | CSARMMGGLEEAFF
TRBJ2-1 | . | TRBV5-1 | . | TGCGCCACTACGGACAGTTCCAATGAGCAGTTCTTC | CATTDSSNEQFF
TRBJ2-3 | . | TRBV27 | many | TGTGCCAGCAGTTTAACTGACCTTGCCACCTACCAGTATTTT | CASSLTDLATYQYF
TRBJ1-1 | . | TRBV12-3/TRBV12-4 | many | TGTGCCAGCAGGGGGAGGACTGAAGCTTTCTTT | CASRGRTEAFF
TRBJ2-4 | . | TRBV4-2 | many | TGTGCCAGCAGCCAAGCCCTAGCCAAAAACATTCAGTACTTC | CASSQALAKNIQYF
TRBJ2-2 | TRBD1 | TRBV24-1 | many | TGTGCCACCAGTGATTTAGGTCTCCCCTTCTCGACAGGGTGGAGTGGCACCGGGGAGCTGTTTTTT | CATSDLGLPFSTGWSGTGELFF
TRBJ1-1 | TRBD1 | TRBV20-1 | many | TGCAGTGCCAATAGGGGACAGGGGACTATGAACACTGAAGCTTTCTTT | CSANRGQGTMNTEAFF
TRBJ1-1 | TRBD1 | TRBV7-9 | many | TGTGCCAGCAGCCAGGACAGGGCTCGAGCTTTCTTT | CASSQDRARAFF
TRBJ2-4 | . | TRBV29-1 | . | TGCAGCGTTGAGACGGCGGGCTCTGGGTTTCAGTACTTC | CSVETAGSGFQYF
TRBJ1-5 | TRBD1 | TRBV6-6 | few | TGTGCCAGCAGTTACAGGACAGGGGGCATCCGGCGCAATCAGCCCCAGCATTTT | CASSYRTGGIRRNQPQHF
TRBJ1-6 | . | TRBV6-2/TRBV6-3 | many | TGTGCCAGCAGGAACCGGGACAACTATAATTCACCCCTCCACTTT | CASRNRDNYNSPLHF
TRBJ2-1 | TRBD1 | TRBV30 | . | TGTGCCTGGAGGCGAAACACAGGGGTAGATCCGTTCTTC | CAWRRNTGVDPFF
TRBJ2-5 | TRBD2 | TRBV5-4 | many | TGTGCCAGCAGCTTGACTAGCGGCCAAGAGACCCAGTACTTC | CASSLTSGQETQYF
TRBJ2-3 | . | TRBV6-1 | many | TGTGCCATCAGGAGGGCACAGGATACGCAGTATTTT | CAIRRAQDTQYF
TRBJ1-6 | . | TRBV10-3 | . | TGTGCCATCAGGGAGGGGAGGGGCGCCGGGAATTCACCCCTCCACTTT | CAIREGRGAGNSPLHF
TRBJ1-2 | . | TRBV27 | few | TGTGCCAGCAGTTCTGACAGAAACTATGGCTACACCTTC | CASSSDRNYGYTF
TRBJ1-2 | . | TRBV7-8 | . | TGTGCCAGCACCGGAGGGGTTACGTCCTATGGCTACACCTTC | CASTGGVTSYGYTF
TRBJ2-3 | TRBD2 | TRBV29-1 | few | TGCAGCGTTGCAGCGACTAGCGGGGGCACAGATACGCAGTATTTT | CSVAATSGGTDTQYF
TRBJ2-3 | . | TRBV20-1 | many | TGCAGTGCTATTCAAGACGGGACTTCCACTAGCACAGATACGCAGTATTTT | CSAIQDGTSTSTDTQYF
TRBJ2-1 | TRBD2 | TRBV14 | . | TGTGCCAGCAGCCAAGTGACTAGCGGGGGCTACAATGAGCAGTTCTTC | CASSQVTSGGYNEQFF
TRBJ1-1 | . | TRBV11-3 | many | TGTGCCAGCAGCGGGGGGGTAAGGTACGGGGTCGACACTGAAGCTTTCTTT | CASSGGVRYGVDTEAFF
TRBJ1-6 | . | TRBV2 | . | TGTGCCAGCAGTGAGCGCAGGGGTAATTCACCCCTCCACTTT | CASSERRGNSPLHF